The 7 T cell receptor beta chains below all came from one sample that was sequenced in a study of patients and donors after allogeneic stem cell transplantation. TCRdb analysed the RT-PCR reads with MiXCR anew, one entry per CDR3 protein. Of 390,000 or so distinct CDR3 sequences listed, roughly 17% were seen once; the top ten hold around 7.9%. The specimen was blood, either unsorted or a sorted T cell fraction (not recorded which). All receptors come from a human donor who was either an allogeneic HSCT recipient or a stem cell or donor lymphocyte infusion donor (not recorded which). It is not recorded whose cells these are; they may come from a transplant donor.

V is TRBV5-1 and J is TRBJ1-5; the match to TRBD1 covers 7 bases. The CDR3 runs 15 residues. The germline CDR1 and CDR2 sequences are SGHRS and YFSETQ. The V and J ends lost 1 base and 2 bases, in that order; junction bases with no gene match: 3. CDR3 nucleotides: TGCGCCAGCAGCTTGACAGGGGTAGGCAATCAGCCCCAGCATTTT. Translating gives CASSLTGVGNQPQHF. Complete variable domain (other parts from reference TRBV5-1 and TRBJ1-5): KAGVTQTPRYLIKTRGQQVTLSCSPISGHRSVSWYQQTPGQGLQFLFEYFSETQRNKGNFPGRFSGRQFSNSRSEMNVSTLELGDSALYLCASSLTGVGNQPQHFGDGTRLSIL.

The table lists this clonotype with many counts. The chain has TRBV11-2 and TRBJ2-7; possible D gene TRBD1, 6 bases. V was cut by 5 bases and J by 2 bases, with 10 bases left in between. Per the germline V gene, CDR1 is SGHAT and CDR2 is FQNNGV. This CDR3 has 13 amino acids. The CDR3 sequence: CASSRGQTYEQYF. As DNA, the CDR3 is TGTGCCAGCAGCCGGGGACAAACCTACGAGCAGTACTTC.

In DNA form, the CDR3 reads TGCAGTGCTAGACAGGGGGGCTATGGCTACACCTTC. Its protein is CSARQGGYGYTF. V is TRBV20-1 and J is TRBJ1-2, with 7 bases matching TRBD1. The CDR3 loop spans 12 amino acids. Trimming cost V 2 bases and J 4 bases; bases outside gene matches: 1. The germline V gene has CDR1 DFQATT and CDR2 SNEGSKA (reference sequence).

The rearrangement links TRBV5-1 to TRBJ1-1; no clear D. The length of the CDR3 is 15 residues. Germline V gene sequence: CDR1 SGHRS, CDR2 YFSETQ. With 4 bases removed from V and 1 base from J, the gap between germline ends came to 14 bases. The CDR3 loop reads CASSPGYIANTEAFF. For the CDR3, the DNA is TGCGCCAGCAGCCCCGGATACATTGCGAACACTGAAGCTTTCTTT.

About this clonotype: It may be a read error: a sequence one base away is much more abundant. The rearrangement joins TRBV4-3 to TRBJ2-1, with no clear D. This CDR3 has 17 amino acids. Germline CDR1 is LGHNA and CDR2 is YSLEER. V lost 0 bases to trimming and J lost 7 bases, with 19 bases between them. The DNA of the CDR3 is TGCGCCAGCAGCCAAGAATCGAGGTTCACGATTGGTAATGAGCAGTTCTTC. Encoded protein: CASSQESRFTIGNEQFF.

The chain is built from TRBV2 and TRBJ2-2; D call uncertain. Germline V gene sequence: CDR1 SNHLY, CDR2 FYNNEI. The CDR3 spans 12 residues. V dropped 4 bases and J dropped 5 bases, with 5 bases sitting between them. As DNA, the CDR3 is TGTGCCAGCAGTGGGAGAACCGGGGAGCTGTTTTTT. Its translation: CASSGRTGELFF.

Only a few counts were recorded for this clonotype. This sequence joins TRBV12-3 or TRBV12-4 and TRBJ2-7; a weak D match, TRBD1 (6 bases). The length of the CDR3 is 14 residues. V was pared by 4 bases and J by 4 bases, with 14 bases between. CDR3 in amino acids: CASSYRVRGYEQYF. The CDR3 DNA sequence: TGTGCCAGCAGTTACAGGGTGAGGGGTTACGAGCAGTACTTC.